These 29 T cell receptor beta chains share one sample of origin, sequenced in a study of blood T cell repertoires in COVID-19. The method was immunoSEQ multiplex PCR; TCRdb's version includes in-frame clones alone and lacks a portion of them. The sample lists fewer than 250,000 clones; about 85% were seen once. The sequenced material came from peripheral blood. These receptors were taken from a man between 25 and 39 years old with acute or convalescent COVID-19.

The CDR3 nucleotides read TGTGCCAGTAGTGTCAGACAGGGGTTTCAGCCCCAGCATTTT. It is translated as CASSVRQGFQPQHF. This rearrangement joins TRBV19 to TRBJ1-5; 8 nucleotides align to TRBD1. The CDR3 has 14 amino acids. V lost 5 bases to trimming and J lost 6 bases; unmatched junction nucleotides: 6. Germline CDR1 and CDR2: LNHDA and SQIVND (reference sequence).

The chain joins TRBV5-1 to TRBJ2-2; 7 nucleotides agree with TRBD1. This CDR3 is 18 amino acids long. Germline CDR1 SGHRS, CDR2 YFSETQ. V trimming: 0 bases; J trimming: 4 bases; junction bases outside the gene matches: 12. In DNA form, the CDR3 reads TGCGCCAGCAGCTTGGGGCGAACCGGGACAGCTCTCACCGGGGAGCTGTTTTTT. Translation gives CASSLGRTGTALTGELFF.

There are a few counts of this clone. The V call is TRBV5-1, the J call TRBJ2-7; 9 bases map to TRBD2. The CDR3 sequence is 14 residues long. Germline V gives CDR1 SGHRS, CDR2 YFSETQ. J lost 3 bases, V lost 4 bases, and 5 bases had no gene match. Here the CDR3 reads CASSPRGGIYEQYF. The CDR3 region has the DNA TGCGCCAGCAGCCCGCGGGGGGGCATCTACGAGCAGTACTTC.

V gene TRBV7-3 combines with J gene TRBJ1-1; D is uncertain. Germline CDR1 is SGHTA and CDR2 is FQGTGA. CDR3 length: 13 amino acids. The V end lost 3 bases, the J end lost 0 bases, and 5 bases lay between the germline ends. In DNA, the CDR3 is TGTGCCAGCAGCTTCAACATGAACACTGAAGCTTTCTTT. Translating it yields CASSFNMNTEAFF.

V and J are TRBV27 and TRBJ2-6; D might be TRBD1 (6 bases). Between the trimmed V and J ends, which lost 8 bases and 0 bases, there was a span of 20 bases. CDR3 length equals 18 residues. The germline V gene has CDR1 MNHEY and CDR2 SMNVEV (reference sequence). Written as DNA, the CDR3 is TGTGCCAGCGATGAAGGGGCAGGGGCAGACTCTGGGGCCAACGTCCTGACTTTC. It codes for CASDEGAGADSGANVLTF.

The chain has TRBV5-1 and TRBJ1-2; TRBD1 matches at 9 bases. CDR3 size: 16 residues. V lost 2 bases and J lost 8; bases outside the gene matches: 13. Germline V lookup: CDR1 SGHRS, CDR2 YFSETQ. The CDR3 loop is CASSFLPGTGMEGYTF. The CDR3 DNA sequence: TGCGCCAGCAGCTTTCTTCCCGGGACAGGGATGGAAGGCTACACCTTC.

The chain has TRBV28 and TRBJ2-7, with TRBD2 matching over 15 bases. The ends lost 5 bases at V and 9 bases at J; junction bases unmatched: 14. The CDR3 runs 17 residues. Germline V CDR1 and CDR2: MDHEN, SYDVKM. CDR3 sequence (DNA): TGTGCCAGCAGTGCAACTTGGACTAGCGGGAGGGCCGGGGGGCAGTACTTC. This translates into CASSATWTSGRAGGQYF.

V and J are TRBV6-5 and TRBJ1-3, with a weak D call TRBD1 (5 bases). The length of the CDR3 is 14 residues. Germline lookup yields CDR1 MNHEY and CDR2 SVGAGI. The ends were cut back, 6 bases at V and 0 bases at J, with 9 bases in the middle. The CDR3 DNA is TGTGCCAGCAGACAGGATCTCTCTGGAAACACCATATATTTT. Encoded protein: CASRQDLSGNTIYF.

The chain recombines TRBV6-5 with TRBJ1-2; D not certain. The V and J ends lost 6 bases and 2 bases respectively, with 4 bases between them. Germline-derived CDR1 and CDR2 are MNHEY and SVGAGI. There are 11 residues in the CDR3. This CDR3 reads CASSGNYGYTF. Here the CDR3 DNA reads TGTGCCAGCAGCGGGAACTATGGCTACACCTTC.

CDR3 in amino acids: CATSRVLRAGTDTQYF. CDR3 bases: TGTGCCACCAGCAGAGTCCTCCGAGCGGGCACAGATACGCAGTATTTT. The chain employs TRBV15 and TRBJ2-3; D perhaps matches TRBD2 (5 bases). V was shortened by 1 base and J by 1 base, with 12 bases between the two germline ends. CDR3 size: 16 residues. The V gene's germline CDR1 is LNHNV and CDR2 YYDKDF (reference sequence).

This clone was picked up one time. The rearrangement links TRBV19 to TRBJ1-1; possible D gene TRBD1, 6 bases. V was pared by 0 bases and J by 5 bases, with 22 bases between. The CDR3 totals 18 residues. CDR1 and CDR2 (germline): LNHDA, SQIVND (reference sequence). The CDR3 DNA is TGTGCCAGTAGTATAGATCCCCCCGGCAGGGGTGTAGGTACTGAAGCTTTCTTT. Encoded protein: CASSIDPPGRGVGTEAFF.

CDR3 nucleotide sequence: TGTGCCAGCAGTGGGGGAGGGGTCCGGGAGACCCAGTACTTC. Protein sequence: CASSGGGVRETQYF. This rearrangement joins TRBV2 to TRBJ2-5; 7 bases are shared with TRBD2. J lost 5 bases, V lost 4 bases, and 7 bases had no gene match. There are 14 residues in the CDR3. Germline V gene data show CDR1 as SNHLY and CDR2 as FYNNEI.

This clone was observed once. CDR3 coding DNA: TGTGCCAGTAGTATAGTTCGGGGAGAGCTAGGTGAAGCTTTCTTT. Protein product: CASSIVRGELGEAFF. This chain joins TRBV19 and TRBJ1-1; D call uncertain. The CDR3 loop spans 15 amino acids. Germline CDR1 and CDR2: LNHDA and SQIVND (reference sequence). The germline V and J ends were trimmed by 1 base and 7 bases, with 16 bases remaining between them.

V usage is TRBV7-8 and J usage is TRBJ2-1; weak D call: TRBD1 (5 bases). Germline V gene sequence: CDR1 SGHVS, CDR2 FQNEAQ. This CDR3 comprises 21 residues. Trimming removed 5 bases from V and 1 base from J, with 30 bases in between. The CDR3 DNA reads TGTGCCAGCAGCCATCGCCAGCGAACCCAAGGGGTAAAACTATCCTACAATGAGCAGTTCTTC. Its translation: CASSHRQRTQGVKLSYNEQFF.

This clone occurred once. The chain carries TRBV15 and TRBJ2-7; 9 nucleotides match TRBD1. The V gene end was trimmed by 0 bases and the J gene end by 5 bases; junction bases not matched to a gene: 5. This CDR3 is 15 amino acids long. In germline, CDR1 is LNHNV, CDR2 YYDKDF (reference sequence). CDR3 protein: CATSRDARTGDEQYF. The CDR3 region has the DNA TGTGCCACCAGCAGAGATGCGCGGACAGGGGACGAGCAGTACTTC. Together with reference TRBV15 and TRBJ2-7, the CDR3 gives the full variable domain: DAMVIQNPRYQVTQFGKPVTLSCSQTLNHNVMYWYQQKSSQAPKLLFHYYDKDFNNEADTPDNFQSRRPNTSFCFLDIRSPGLGDTAMYLCATSRDARTGDEQYFGPGTRLTVT.

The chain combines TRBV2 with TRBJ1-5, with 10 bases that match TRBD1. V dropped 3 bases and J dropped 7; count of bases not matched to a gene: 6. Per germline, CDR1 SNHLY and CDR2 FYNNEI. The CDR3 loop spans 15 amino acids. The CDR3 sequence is CASSDDRGRSQPQHF. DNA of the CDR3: TGTGCCAGCAGTGACGACAGGGGGCGCAGCCAGCCCCAGCATTTT.

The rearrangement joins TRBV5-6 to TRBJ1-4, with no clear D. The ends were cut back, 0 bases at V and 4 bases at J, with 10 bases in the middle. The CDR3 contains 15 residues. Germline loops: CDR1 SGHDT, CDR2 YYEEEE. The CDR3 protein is CASSLDPGDNEKLFF. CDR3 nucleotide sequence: TGTGCCAGCAGCTTGGACCCCGGGGATAATGAAAAACTGTTTTTT.

CDR3 loop: CASSVAPGAPYEQYF. For the CDR3, the DNA is TGTGCCAGCAGCGTAGCTCCGGGAGCGCCCTACGAGCAGTACTTC. The gene calls are TRBV9 and TRBJ2-7; perhaps TRBD2 as D (6 bases). The V gene's germline CDR1 is SGDLS and CDR2 YYNGEE. V was clipped by 0 bases and J by 2 bases, with 12 bases between them. The CDR3 has 15 amino acids.

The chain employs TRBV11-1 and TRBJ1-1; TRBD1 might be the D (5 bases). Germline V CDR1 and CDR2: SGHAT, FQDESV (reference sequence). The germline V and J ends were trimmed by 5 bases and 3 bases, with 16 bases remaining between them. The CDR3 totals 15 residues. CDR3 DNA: TGTGCCAGCAGCAGCCCATTGGGGGGGGACACTGAAGCTTTCTTT. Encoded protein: CASSSPLGGDTEAFF.

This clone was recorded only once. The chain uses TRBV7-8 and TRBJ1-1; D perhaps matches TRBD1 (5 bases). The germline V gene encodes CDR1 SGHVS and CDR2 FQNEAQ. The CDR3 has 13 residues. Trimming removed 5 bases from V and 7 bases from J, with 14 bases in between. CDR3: CASSVRGGGEAFF. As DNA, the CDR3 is TGTGCCAGCAGCGTTCGTGGGGGGGGTGAAGCTTTCTTT.

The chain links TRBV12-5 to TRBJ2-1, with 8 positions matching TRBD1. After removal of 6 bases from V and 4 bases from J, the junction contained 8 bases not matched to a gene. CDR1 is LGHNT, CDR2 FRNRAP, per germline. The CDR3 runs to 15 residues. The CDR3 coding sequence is TGTGCTAGTGGCCACAGCAGGGGGCGGTACAATGAGCAGTTCTTC. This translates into CASGHSRGRYNEQFF.

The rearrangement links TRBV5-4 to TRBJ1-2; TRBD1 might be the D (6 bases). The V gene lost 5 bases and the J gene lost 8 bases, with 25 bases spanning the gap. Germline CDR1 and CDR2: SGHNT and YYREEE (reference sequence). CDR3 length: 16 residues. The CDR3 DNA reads TGTGCCAGCAGTCCCTATTCCGGGGGGGCTCCCACCGGCTACACCTTC. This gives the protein CASSPYSGGAPTGYTF. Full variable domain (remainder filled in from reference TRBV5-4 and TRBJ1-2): ETGVTQSPTHLIKTRGQQVTLRCSSQSGHNTVSWYQQALGQGPQFIFQYYREEENGRGNFPPRFSGLQFPNYSSELNVNALELDDSALYLCASSPYSGGAPTGYTFGSGTRLTVV.

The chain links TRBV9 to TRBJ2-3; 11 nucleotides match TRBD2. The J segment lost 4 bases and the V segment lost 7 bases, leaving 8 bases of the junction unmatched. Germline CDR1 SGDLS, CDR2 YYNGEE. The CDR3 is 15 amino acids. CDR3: CASSRTSGYSDTQYF. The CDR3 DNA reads TGTGCCAGCTCACGGACTAGCGGGTATTCAGATACGCAGTATTTT.

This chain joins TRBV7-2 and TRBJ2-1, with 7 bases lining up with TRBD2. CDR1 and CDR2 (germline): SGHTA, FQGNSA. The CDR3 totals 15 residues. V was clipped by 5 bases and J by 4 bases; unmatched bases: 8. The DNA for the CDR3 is TGTGCCAGCAGCCTACGGGCGGGAGCATACAATGAGCAGTTCTTC. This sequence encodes CASSLRAGAYNEQFF.

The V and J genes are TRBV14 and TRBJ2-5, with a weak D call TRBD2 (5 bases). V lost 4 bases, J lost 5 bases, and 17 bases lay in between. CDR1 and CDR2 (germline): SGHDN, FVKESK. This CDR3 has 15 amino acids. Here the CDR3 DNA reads TGTGCCAGCAGCCCGCTCGGGATTTTAGGGGAGACCCAGTACTTC. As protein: CASSPLGILGETQYF.

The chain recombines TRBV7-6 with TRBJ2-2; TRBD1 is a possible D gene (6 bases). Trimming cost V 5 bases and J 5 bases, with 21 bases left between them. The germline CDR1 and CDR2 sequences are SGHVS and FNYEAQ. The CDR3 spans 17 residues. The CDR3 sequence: CASSPTGKPARTGELFF. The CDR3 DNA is TGTGCCAGCAGCCCCACAGGGAAACCCGCGAGAACCGGGGAGCTGTTTTTT.

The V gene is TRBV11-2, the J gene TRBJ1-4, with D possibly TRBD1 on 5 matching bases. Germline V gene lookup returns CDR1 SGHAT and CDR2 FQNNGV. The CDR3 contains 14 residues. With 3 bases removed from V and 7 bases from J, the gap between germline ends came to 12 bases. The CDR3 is CASSFQGNGEKLFF. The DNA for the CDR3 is TGTGCCAGCAGCTTCCAGGGAAACGGTGAAAAACTGTTTTTT.

CDR3 DNA: TGTGCCAGCAGCTTAAACCCGGGGTACAATGAGCAGTTCTTC. Protein product: CASSLNPGYNEQFF. This chain uses TRBV7-3 with TRBJ2-1; weak D call: TRBD2 (5 bases). Trimming shortened V by 1 base and J by 4 bases, and 8 bases separated the two germline ends. The CDR3 is 14 residues long. From germline, CDR1 is SGHTA and CDR2 FQGTGA.

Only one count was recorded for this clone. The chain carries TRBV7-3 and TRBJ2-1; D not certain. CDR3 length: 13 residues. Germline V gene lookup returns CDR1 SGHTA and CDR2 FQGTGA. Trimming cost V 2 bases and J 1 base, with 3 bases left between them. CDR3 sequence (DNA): TGTGCCAGCAGCTTACAGTCCTACAATGAGCAGTTCTTC. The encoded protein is CASSLQSYNEQFF.